The present T cell receptor beta chain was sequenced within a study of vaccination and CD4 T cells after COVID-19. Of note for this clonotype: Its antigen is not known.

Germline loops: CDR1 MNHNS, CDR2 SASEGT. The CDR3 is 14 amino acids. V gave up 8 bases and J gave up 0 bases; unmatched junction bases: 2. An Oncomine TCR Beta short-read assay was used to sequence the DNA from cultured CD4+ T cells. TCRdb analysed the PCR reads with MiXCR anew, one entry per CDR3 protein. The sample includes about 13,000 distinct CDR3 sequences, roughly 27% of them seen just once. Treatment noted: roughly 11-day PBMC culture with coronavirus spike peptide pools or control peptides (ViraFEST assay). The chain recombines TRBV6-1 with TRBJ1-2; 11 nucleotides line up with TRBD1. The sample here was CD4+ T cells from blood, cultured in vitro, taken before SARS-CoV-2 vaccination. The TCR was taken from a human donor who received a COVID-19 vaccine. The CDR3 sequence is CASGTGGANYGYTF. As DNA, the CDR3 is TGTGCCAGCGGGACAGGGGGAGCTAACTATGGCTACACCTTC.